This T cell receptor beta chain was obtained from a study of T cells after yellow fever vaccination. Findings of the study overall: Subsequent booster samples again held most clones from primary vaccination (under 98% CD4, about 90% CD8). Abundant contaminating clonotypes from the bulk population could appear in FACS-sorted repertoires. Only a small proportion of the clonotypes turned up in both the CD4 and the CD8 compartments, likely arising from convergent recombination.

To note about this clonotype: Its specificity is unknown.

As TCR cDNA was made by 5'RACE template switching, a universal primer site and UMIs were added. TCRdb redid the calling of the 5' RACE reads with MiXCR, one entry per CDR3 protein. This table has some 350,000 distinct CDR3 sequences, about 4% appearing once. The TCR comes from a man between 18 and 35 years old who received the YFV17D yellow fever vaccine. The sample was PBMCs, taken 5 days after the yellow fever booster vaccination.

CDR3 amino acids: CASIKRGTDTQYF. As DNA, the CDR3 is TGTGCCAGCATTAAACGGGGCACAGATACGCAGTATTTT. This chain uses TRBV6-5 with TRBJ2-3, with D uncertain. The CDR3 runs 13 residues. Germline lookup yields CDR1 MNHEY and CDR2 SVGAGI. V was trimmed by 7 bases and J by 1 base, leaving 9 bases between them.